This TCR beta chain derives from a study of Siglec-9 on CD8 T cells in melanoma. The CDR3 is 13 amino acids. The J segment lost 5 bases and the V segment lost 7 bases, leaving 8 bases of the junction unmatched. Looked up from germline, CDR1 is GTSNPN and CDR2 is SVGIG (reference sequence). Broader study findings: In melanoma tumors, a Siglec-9-marked effector memory CD8+ subset reportedly appeared to accumulate.

In regard to this clone: Antigen unknown.

TCRdb's copy holds only in-frame clones and misses some; the assay was immunoSEQ multiplex PCR. The sample consists of around 30,000 clones, around three quarters of them appearing once. The V and J genes are TRBV30 and TRBJ1-1; TRBD1 matches at 9 bases. The clonotype was recovered from a human donor in good health. The sequencing input was Siglec-9- CD8+ T cells sorted from blood. As DNA, the CDR3 is TGTGCCTCACAGGGGGCGATGAGTACTGAAGCTTTCTTT. Protein sequence: CASQGAMSTEAFF. Supplemented by reference TRBV30 and TRBJ1-1, the full variable domain reads SQTIHQWPATLVQPVGSPLSLECTVEGTSNPNLYWYRQAAGRGLQLLFYSVGIGQISSEVPQNLSASRPQDRQFILSSKKLLLSDSGFYLCASQGAMSTEAFFGQGTRLTVV.